This T cell receptor (beta chain) was captured by sequencing in a study of shared clonotypes between healthy human individuals. Study-wide findings and caveats: Sequencing depth was a factor that was expected to affect clonotype sharing among donors. The naive CD4 repertoires of a few donors were compared, and about 5% of clonotypes were shared.

Each PCR replicate from the sorted subsets contained about 200 ng DNA, which is about 31,000 T cell genomes. Sequencing used immunoSEQ multiplex PCR; TCRdb keeps in-frame clones, though not all of them. The table includes some 2.3 million clones, 85% to 95% detected once. As concerns this clone: What it binds is not known.

Adults of Caucasian background living in Nashville, Tennessee made up all donors. This TCR was sampled from a man aged 18 to 29 in good health. Some clones in this sample may be carry-over from other donors' samples. Sequenced: naive CD4+ T cells from PBMCs. This sample's subset: CD45RA+ positively selected.

CDR3 bases: TGTGCCAGTAGTATAGTTCATCCGGGCAGGGGGCGGACGGGGACCCAGTACTTC. Translating gives CASSIVHPGRGRTGTQYF. The chain joins TRBV19 to TRBJ2-5; 8 nucleotides line up with TRBD1. CDR3 length: 18 amino acids. V was clipped by 1 base and J by 7 bases; unmatched bases: 17. Germline V CDR1 and CDR2: LNHDA, SQIVND (reference sequence).